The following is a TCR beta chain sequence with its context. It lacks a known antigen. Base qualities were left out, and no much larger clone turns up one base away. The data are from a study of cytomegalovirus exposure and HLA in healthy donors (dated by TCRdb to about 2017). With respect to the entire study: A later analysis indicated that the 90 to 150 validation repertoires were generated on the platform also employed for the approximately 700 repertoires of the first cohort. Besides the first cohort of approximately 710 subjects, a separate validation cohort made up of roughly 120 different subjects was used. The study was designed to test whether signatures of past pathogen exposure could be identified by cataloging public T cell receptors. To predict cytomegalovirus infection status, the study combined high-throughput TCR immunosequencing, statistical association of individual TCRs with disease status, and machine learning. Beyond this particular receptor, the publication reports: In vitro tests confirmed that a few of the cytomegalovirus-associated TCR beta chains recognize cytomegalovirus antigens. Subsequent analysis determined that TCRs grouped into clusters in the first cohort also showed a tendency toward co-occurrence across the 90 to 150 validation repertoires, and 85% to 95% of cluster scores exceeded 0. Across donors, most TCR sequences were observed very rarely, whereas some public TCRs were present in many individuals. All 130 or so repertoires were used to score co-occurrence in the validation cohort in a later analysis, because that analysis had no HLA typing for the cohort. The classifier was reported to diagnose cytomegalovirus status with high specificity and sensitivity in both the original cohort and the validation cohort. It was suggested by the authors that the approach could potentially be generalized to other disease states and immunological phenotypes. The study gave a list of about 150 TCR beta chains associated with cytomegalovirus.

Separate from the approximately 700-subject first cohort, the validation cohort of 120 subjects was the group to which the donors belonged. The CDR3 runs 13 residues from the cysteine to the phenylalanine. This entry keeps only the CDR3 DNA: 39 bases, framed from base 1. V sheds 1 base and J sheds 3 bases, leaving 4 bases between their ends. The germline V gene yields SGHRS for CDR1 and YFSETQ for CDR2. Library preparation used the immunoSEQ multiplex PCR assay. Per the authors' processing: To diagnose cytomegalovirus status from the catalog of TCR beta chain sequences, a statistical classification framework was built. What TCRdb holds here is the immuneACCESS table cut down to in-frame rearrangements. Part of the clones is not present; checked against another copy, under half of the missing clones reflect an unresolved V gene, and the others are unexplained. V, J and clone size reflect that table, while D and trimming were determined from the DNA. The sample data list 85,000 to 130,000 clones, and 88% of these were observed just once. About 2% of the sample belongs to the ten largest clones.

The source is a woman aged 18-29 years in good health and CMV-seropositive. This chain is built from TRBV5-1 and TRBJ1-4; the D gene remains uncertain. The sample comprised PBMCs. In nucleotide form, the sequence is TGCGCCAGCAGCTTGCTAGCTAATGAAAAACTGTTTTTT. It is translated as CASSLLANEKLFF.